One sample yielded the 8 T cell receptor beta chains listed below, sequenced in a study of shared clonotypes between healthy human individuals. The naive CD8 fraction comprised CD45RO-negative cells positively selected for CCR7 and excluded terminally differentiated effector memory CD45RA+ cells. Profiled with immunoSEQ multiplex PCR; TCRdb holds only in-frame clones, not every one. The sample contains hundreds of thousands of clones, roughly 95% of which appear only once. Sequencing input: naive CD8+ T cells sorted from blood. The receptor source for this set is a woman in her 30s in good health.

DNA for the CDR3: TGTGCCAGCAGTCCACTGGGCACCGGGAACACTGAAGCTTTCTTT. This encodes CASSPLGTGNTEAFF. This chain connects TRBV27 to TRBJ1-1; no definite D call. This CDR3 comprises 15 residues. V dropped 5 bases and J dropped 1 base, with 14 bases sitting between them. CDR1 is MNHEY, CDR2 SMNVEV, per germline (reference sequence).

The V and J genes are TRBV15 and TRBJ2-4; D not certain. Germline lookup yields CDR1 LNHNV and CDR2 YYDKDF (reference sequence). Trimming stripped 2 bases from V and 3 bases from J, with 17 bases between. This CDR3 has 17 amino acids. The CDR3 DNA reads TGTGCCACCAGCAGATTTCAGGACGTGTGGGACAAAAACATTCAGTACTTC. It specifies CATSRFQDVWDKNIQYF.

The chain uses TRBV28 and TRBJ2-1; no clear D gene. CDR3 size: 16 residues. V gave up 4 bases and J gave up 8 bases, with 21 bases separating them. Germline CDR1 is MDHEN and CDR2 is SYDVKM. The CDR3 nucleotides are TGTGCCAGCAGTTCCGTGGGATACGCAGAACTACATGAGCAGTTCTTC. Translating gives CASSSVGYAELHEQFF.

The V gene is TRBV2, the J gene TRBJ2-1; D is unclear. The ends were cut back, 3 bases at V and 10 bases at J, with 16 bases in the middle. The CDR3 sequence is 14 residues long. Germline V lookup: CDR1 SNHLY, CDR2 FYNNEI. The chain's CDR3 is CASSEAPALGEQFF. The CDR3 DNA is TGTGCCAGCAGTGAGGCCCCGGCCCTTGGCGAGCAGTTCTTC.

J is TRBJ2-6 and V is TRBV6-1; D might be TRBD1 (6 bases). Deletions cut 6 bases from V and 4 bases from J, with 10 bases between. Germline CDR1 is MNHNS and CDR2 is SASEGT. The CDR3 is 14 amino acids. The CDR3 DNA reads as TGTGCCAGCAGCCAGGGGTTCGGGGCCAACGTCCTGACTTTC. Protein: CASSQGFGANVLTF.

This chain uses TRBV20-1 with TRBJ1-2; D not resolved. The V and J ends lost 4 bases and 8 bases respectively, with 8 bases between them. CDR1 is DFQATT, CDR2 SNEGSKA, per germline (reference sequence). The CDR3 covers 10 residues. DNA of the CDR3: TGCAGTGCTACCGAGCTGGGCTACACCTTC. Its protein product is CSATELGYTF.

The J gene is TRBJ2-3, the V gene TRBV19; the D is unclear. The germline gives CDR1 LNHDA, CDR2 SQIVND (reference sequence). Trimming took 3 bases from V and 2 from J, leaving 12 bases between them. This CDR3 region has 15 residues. In DNA form, the CDR3 reads TGTGCCAGTAGTATCGTGGCTTTTGCCACAGATACGCAGTATTTT. This encodes CASSIVAFATDTQYF.

The rearrangement joins TRBV19 to TRBJ2-6; D gene uncertain. The V end lost 5 bases, the J end lost 0 bases, and 20 bases lay between the germline ends. Germline V gene sequence: CDR1 LNHDA, CDR2 SQIVND (reference sequence). The CDR3 contains 19 residues. CDR3 nucleotide sequence: TGTGCCAGTAGTCCGGACCAACTATGGAGTAGCTCTGGGGCCAACGTCCTGACTTTC. Encoded protein: CASSPDQLWSSSGANVLTF.